The 27 T cell receptor beta chains in this list originate from one sample, sequenced in a study of CD8+ T cells in alopecia areata. Investigators isolated RNA and reverse transcribed it into cDNA to act as the sequencing template. Only in-frame clones appear in the TCRdb table, and some are missing; sequencing was by immunoSEQ multiplex PCR. This sample carries 100,000 or so clones, about 61% of them seen once, and the ten largest clones take 15% to 20%. As to treatment: oral pan-JAK inhibitor, 5-10 mg twice daily. The sample in question was CD8+ T cells sorted from blood, obtained at approximately week 56, from a patient treated with tofacitinib. Receptor source: a human donor with alopecia areata.

The chain employs TRBV7-9 and TRBJ1-5; unclear D gene. The CDR3 runs 13 residues. V lost 3 bases, J lost 2 bases, and 5 bases lay in between. CDR1 is SEHNR and CDR2 is FQNEAQ in the germline V gene (reference sequence). The CDR3 nucleotides read TGTGCCAGCAGCTTCATGGGCAATCAGCCCCAGCATTTT. Its translation is CASSFMGNQPQHF.

CDR3 coding DNA: TGCGCCAGCAGCTTGGGTCGGGGATTCCAAGAGACCCAGTACTTC. Protein product: CASSLGRGFQETQYF. This chain uses TRBV5-1 with TRBJ2-5, with a possible D match to TRBD2 (5 bases). Trimming took off 0 bases at V and 1 base at J, with 10 bases between the two ends. The CDR3 loop spans 15 amino acids. Germline V gives CDR1 SGHRS, CDR2 YFSETQ.

The sample holds one count of this clone. The junction differs from germline at one of its ends, possibly a read error. V usage is TRBV4-1 and J usage is TRBJ2-1, with no clear D. Per germline, CDR1 MGHRA and CDR2 YSYEKL. This CDR3 region has 14 residues. The CDR3 reads CASSQDNTVNEQFF. The DNA for the CDR3 is TGTGCCAGCAGCCAAGATAACACAGTAAATGAGCAGTTCTTC.

The gene calls are TRBV27 and TRBJ2-5, with 14 bases identical to TRBD2. CDR1 is MNHEY, CDR2 SMNVEV, per germline (reference sequence). V shed 6 bases, J shed 2 bases, and the junction held 5 bases outside the gene matches. This CDR3 has 16 amino acids. CDR3 coding DNA: TGTGCCAGCAGCGCCGGACTAGCGGGGGGTCAAGAGACCCAGTACTTC. Translation gives CASSAGLAGGQETQYF.

The CDR3 here is CASSRTSGGPDTQYF. The CDR3 DNA reads as TGTGCCAGCAGCCGGACTAGCGGGGGCCCAGATACGCAGTATTTT. The chain uses TRBV14 and TRBJ2-3, with 13 nucleotides matching TRBD2. Trimming at V came to 4 bases and at J to 4 bases, leaving 2 bases not matched to a gene. This CDR3 is 15 amino acids long. Germline V gene lookup returns CDR1 SGHDN and CDR2 FVKESK.

The rearrangement uses TRBV6-5 and TRBJ1-1; possibly TRBD1 for D (5 bases). The CDR3 has 12 residues. V was cut by 5 bases and J by 5 bases, with 9 bases left in between. Germline V lookup: CDR1 MNHEY, CDR2 SVGAGI. As DNA, the CDR3 is TGTGCCAGCAGTCTAGGGGAGACTGAAGCTTTCTTT. Translating it yields CASSLGETEAFF.

The CDR3 coding sequence is TGTGCCTGGAGTCCGGGACTAGCATACGAGCAGTACTTC. It translates to CAWSPGLAYEQYF. The chain is built from TRBV30 and TRBJ2-7; the match to TRBD2 covers 9 bases. CDR1 is GTSNPN, CDR2 SVGIG, per germline (reference sequence). This CDR3 region has 13 residues. Trimming cost V 2 bases and J 4 bases; bases outside gene matches: 3. Supplemented by reference TRBV30 and TRBJ2-7, the full variable domain reads SQTIHQWPATLVQPVGSPLSLECTVEGTSNPNLYWYRQAAGRGLQLLFYSVGIGQISSEVPQNLSASRPQDRQFILSSKKLLLSDSGFYLCAWSPGLAYEQYFGPGTRLTVT.

The chain recombines TRBV5-1 with TRBJ2-1; 10 positions agree with TRBD1. V gave up 3 bases and J gave up 7 bases; unmatched junction bases: 13. The CDR3 is made up of 17 amino acids. The germline V gene has CDR1 SGHRS and CDR2 YFSETQ. DNA for the CDR3: TGCGCCAGCAGCTCGCCGGAGACAGGGGGCGCTTTGAATGAGCAGTTCTTC. Translation gives CASSSPETGGALNEQFF.

The sample holds one count of this clone. J is TRBJ1-5 and V is TRBV5-6; 7 nucleotides agree with TRBD1. Germline-derived CDR1 and CDR2 are SGHDT and YYEEEE. The CDR3 runs to 18 residues. After removal of 2 bases from V and 0 bases from J, the junction contained 11 bases not matched to a gene. The CDR3, as DNA: TGTGCCAGCAGCTTTATGTCCGGGACAGACAATAGCAATCAGCCCCAGCATTTT. Its translation is CASSFMSGTDNSNQPQHF.

The gene calls are TRBV15 and TRBJ2-1; 9 bases map to TRBD2. V lost 1 base to trimming and J lost 6 bases; unmatched junction nucleotides: 4. There are 15 residues in the CDR3. The V gene's germline CDR1 is LNHNV and CDR2 YYDKDF (reference sequence). The CDR3 DNA reads TGTGCCACCAGCAGAGGTGGACTAGCGATCAATGAGCAGTTCTTC. Amino acids: CATSRGGLAINEQFF.

This clone turned up a few times. V and J are TRBV27 and TRBJ2-3, with D possibly TRBD1 on 7 matching bases. The CDR3 runs to 15 residues. The V and J ends lost 6 bases and 5 bases respectively, with 18 bases between them. CDR1 MNHEY and CDR2 SMNVEV come from the germline V gene (reference sequence). This CDR3 is CASSPLRGRGDTQYF. The DNA of the CDR3 is TGTGCCAGCAGCCCCCTTAGGGGGCGGGGAGATACGCAGTATTTT.

This clone was picked up a small number of times. The rearrangement uses TRBV19 and TRBJ1-5; no definite D call. In germline, CDR1 is LNHDA, CDR2 SQIVND (reference sequence). CDR3 length: 13 amino acids. Trimming shortened V by 3 bases and J by 7 bases, and 10 bases separated the two germline ends. The CDR3 region is CASSMVRLQPQHF. CDR3 DNA sequence: TGTGCCAGTAGTATGGTCAGGCTACAGCCCCAGCATTTT.

The chain combines TRBV19 with TRBJ1-1; 7 bases align to TRBD1. The CDR3 contains 13 residues. Germline-derived CDR1 and CDR2 are LNHDA and SQIVND (reference sequence). The V segment lost 6 bases and the J segment 7 bases; nucleotides outside the gene matches: 8. This CDR3 reads CASSPGGQNEAFF. CDR3 sequence (DNA): TGTGCCAGTAGCCCAGGGGGGCAGAATGAAGCTTTCTTT.

The rearrangement links TRBV7-2 to TRBJ2-4; 7 bases are a match to TRBD1. The CDR3 is 17 residues long. J lost 1 base, V lost 5 bases, and 11 bases had no gene match. In germline, CDR1 is SGHTA, CDR2 FQGNSA. The CDR3 protein is CASSINRGGFAKNIQYF. The DNA of the CDR3 is TGTGCCAGCAGCATAAACAGGGGTGGGTTCGCCAAAAACATTCAGTACTTC. The whole variable domain, remainder taken from reference TRBV7-2 and TRBJ2-4, is GAGVSQSPSNKVTEKGKDVELRCDPISGHTALYWYRQSLGQGLEFLIYFQGNSAPDKSGLPSDRFSAERTGGSVSTLTIQRTQQEDSAVYLCASSINRGGFAKNIQYFGAGTRLSVL.

The V gene is TRBV7-3, the J gene TRBJ1-2, with a weak D call TRBD1 (5 bases). This CDR3 has 15 residues. The ends were cut back, 1 base at V and 2 bases at J, with 11 bases in the middle. Germline values: CDR1 SGHTA, CDR2 FQGTGA. The CDR3 loop is CASSLNPTGNYGYTF. CDR3 sequence (DNA): TGTGCCAGCAGCTTAAACCCCACAGGAAACTATGGCTACACCTTC.

J is TRBJ2-7 and V is TRBV27; either TRBD1 or TRBD2 may supply D (5 bases each). V was trimmed by 7 bases and J by 3 bases, leaving 16 bases between them. The CDR3 sequence is 14 residues long. Germline V lookup: CDR1 MNHEY, CDR2 SMNVEV (reference sequence). DNA for the CDR3: TGTGCCAGCAATACGATCCGGGACGGCTACGAGCAGTACTTC. Translating gives CASNTIRDGYEQYF.

V is TRBV9 and J is TRBJ2-1, with TRBD1 as a possible D gene (5 bases). The CDR3 runs 12 residues. Germline lookup yields CDR1 SGDLS and CDR2 YYNGEE. The V end lost 3 bases, the J end lost 5 bases, and 6 bases lay between the germline ends. The DNA for the CDR3 is TGTGCCAGCAGCGAGGGGAACAATGAGCAGTTCTTC. It translates to CASSEGNNEQFF.

The chain recombines TRBV6-1 with TRBJ2-7, with 8 bases aligning to TRBD1. In germline, CDR1 is MNHNS, CDR2 SASEGT. With 5 bases clipped from V and 1 base from J, the junction kept 7 bases outside the gene matches. The CDR3 consists of 15 residues. CDR3 in amino acids: CASSSPGTGSYEQYF. Written as DNA, the CDR3 is TGTGCCAGCAGTTCGCCTGGGACAGGATCCTACGAGCAGTACTTC.

This chain joins TRBV10-3 and TRBJ2-2, with 7 positions matching TRBD1. The germline CDR1 and CDR2 sequences are ENHRY and SYGVKD. This CDR3 comprises 16 residues. After removal of 11 bases from V and 5 bases from J, the junction contained 17 bases not matched to a gene. This chain's CDR3 is CASKGETGKKTGELFF. For the CDR3, the DNA is TGTGCCTCAAAGGGAGAGACAGGGAAGAAGACCGGGGAGCTGTTTTTT.

This clone has more than one count but fewer than ten. The chain combines TRBV2 with TRBJ2-1; weak D call: TRBD2 (6 bases). This CDR3 has 11 residues. With 9 bases removed from V and 6 bases from J, the gap between germline ends came to 9 bases. Germline V gene sequence: CDR1 SNHLY, CDR2 FYNNEI. The CDR3 region is CARRLVNEQFF. CDR3 nucleotides: TGTGCCAGGAGACTAGTCAATGAGCAGTTCTTC. Filled out from reference TRBV2 and TRBJ2-1, the complete variable domain reads EPEVTQTPSHQVTQMGQEVILRCVPISNHLYFYWYRQILGQKVEFLVSFYNNEISEKSEIFDDQFSVERPDGSNFTLKIRSTKLEDSAMYFCARRLVNEQFFGPGTRLTVL.

The chain joins TRBV6-6 to TRBJ1-2, with D possibly being TRBD1 (5 bases). The CDR3 length is 12 residues. Trimming took off 7 bases at V and 5 bases at J, with 11 bases between the two ends. Germline CDR1 MNHNY, CDR2 SVGAGI (reference sequence). The CDR3 region has the DNA TGTGCCAGCACCACGGGGGGGTATGGCTACACCTTC. It translates to CASTTGGYGYTF.

This clone was recorded only once. The V gene is TRBV28, the J gene TRBJ1-5; D might be TRBD1 (6 bases). CDR3 size: 15 residues. In germline, CDR1 is MDHEN, CDR2 SYDVKM. V lost 6 bases and J 4 bases, leaving 16 bases between the germline ends. The CDR3 region is CASRPQGGGNQPQHF. The DNA of the CDR3 is TGTGCCAGCAGGCCACAGGGAGGAGGGAATCAGCCCCAGCATTTT.

This clone occurred a few times. The chain employs TRBV7-9 and TRBJ1-1; no clear D gene. V lost 5 bases and J lost 1, with 8 bases in between. Germline V gene sequence: CDR1 SEHNR, CDR2 FQNEAQ (reference sequence). The CDR3 runs to 13 residues. The CDR3 nucleotides read TGTGCCAGCAGCCCCTCGGGGAACACTGAAGCTTTCTTT. Translated, it gives CASSPSGNTEAFF.

The rearrangement links TRBV18 to TRBJ1-2; no definite D call. Trimming pared 2 bases from V and 0 bases from J, leaving 10 bases between. This CDR3 has 15 amino acids. The germline CDR1 and CDR2 sequences are KGHSH and LQKENI. CDR3 amino acids: CASSPGPVTNYGYTF. CDR3 nucleotide sequence: TGTGCCAGCTCACCAGGGCCGGTAACTAACTATGGCTACACCTTC.

This chain joins TRBV4-1 and TRBJ2-7, with unresolved D. Germline V gives CDR1 MGHRA, CDR2 YSYEKL. V was shortened by 4 bases and J by 3 bases, with 19 bases between the two germline ends. The length of the CDR3 is 16 residues. The CDR3 sequence: CASSRERHPPNYEQYF. CDR3 bases: TGCGCCAGCAGCCGAGAAAGACATCCACCAAACTACGAGCAGTACTTC.

In its sample, this clone was seen a few times. The chain carries TRBV29-1 and TRBJ1-1; a weak D match, TRBD1 (6 bases). V was shortened by 5 bases and J by 5 bases, with 12 bases between the two germline ends. Germline CDR1 is SQVTM and CDR2 is ANQGSEA. This CDR3 contains 12 residues. Here the CDR3 DNA reads TGCAGCGTTAACAGGGTTGGTACTGAAGCTTTCTTT. It translates to CSVNRVGTEAFF.

This clone appeared a few times. This chain links TRBV29-1 with TRBJ2-3; 7 bases are a match to TRBD1. CDR3 size: 18 residues. In germline, CDR1 is SQVTM, CDR2 ANQGSEA. V shed 6 bases, J shed 6 bases, and the junction held 24 bases outside the gene matches. CDR3 loop: CSVPQILQGTSWGDTQYF. The CDR3 DNA reads as TGCAGCGTCCCGCAAATTTTACAGGGGACCTCATGGGGGGATACGCAGTATTTT.